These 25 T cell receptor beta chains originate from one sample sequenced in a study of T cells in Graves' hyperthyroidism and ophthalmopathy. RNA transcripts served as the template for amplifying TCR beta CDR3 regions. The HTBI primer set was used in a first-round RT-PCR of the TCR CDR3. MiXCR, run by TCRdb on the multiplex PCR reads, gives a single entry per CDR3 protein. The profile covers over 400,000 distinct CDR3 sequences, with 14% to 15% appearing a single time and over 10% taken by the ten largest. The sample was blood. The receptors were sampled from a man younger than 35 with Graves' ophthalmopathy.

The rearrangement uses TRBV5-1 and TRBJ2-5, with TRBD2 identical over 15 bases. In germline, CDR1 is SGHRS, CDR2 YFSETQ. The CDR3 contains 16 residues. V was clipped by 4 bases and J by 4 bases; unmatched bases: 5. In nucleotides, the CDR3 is TGCGCCAGCAGCCCTGGACTAGCGGGGGGGCCAGAGACCCAGTACTTC. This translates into CASSPGLAGGPETQYF.

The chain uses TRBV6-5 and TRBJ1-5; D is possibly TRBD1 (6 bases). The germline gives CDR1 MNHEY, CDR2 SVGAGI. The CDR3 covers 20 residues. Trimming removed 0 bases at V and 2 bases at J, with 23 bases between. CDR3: CASSYSGGIGGQKRNQPQHF. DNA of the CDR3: TGTGCCAGCAGTTACTCCGGGGGTATCGGTGGACAGAAGCGCAATCAGCCCCAGCATTTT.

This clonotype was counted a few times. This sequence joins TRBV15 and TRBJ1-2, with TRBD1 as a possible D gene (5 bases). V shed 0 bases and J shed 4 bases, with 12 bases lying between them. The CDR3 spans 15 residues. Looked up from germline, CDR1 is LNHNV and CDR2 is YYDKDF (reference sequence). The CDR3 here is CATSRDPTGLYGYTF. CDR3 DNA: TGTGCCACCAGCAGAGATCCCACAGGCCTCTATGGCTACACCTTC.

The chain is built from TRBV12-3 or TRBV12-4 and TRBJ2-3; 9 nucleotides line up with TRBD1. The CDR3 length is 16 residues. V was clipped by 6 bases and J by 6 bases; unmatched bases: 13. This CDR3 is CASSETGTGNMDTQYF. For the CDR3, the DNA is TGTGCCAGCAGCGAAACCGGGACAGGGAATATGGATACGCAGTATTTT.

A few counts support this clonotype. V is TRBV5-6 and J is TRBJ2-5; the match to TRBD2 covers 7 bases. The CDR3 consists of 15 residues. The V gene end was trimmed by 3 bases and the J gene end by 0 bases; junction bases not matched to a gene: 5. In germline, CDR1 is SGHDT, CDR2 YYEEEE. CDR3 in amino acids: CASSWKTSYQETQYF. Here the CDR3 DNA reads TGTGCCAGCAGCTGGAAGACTAGCTACCAAGAGACCCAGTACTTC.

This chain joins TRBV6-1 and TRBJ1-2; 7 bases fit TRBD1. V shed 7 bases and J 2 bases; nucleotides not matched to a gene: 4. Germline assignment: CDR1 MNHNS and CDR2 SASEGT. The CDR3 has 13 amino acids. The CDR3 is CASIRTGNYGYTF. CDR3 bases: TGTGCCAGCATTAGGACAGGAAACTATGGCTACACCTTC.

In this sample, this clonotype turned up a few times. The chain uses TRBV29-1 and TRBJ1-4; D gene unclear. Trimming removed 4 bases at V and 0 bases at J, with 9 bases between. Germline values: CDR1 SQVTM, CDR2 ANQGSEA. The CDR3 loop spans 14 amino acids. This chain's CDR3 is CSVVPGPTNEKLFF. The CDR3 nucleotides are TGCAGCGTTGTGCCGGGCCCAACTAATGAAAAACTGTTTTTT.

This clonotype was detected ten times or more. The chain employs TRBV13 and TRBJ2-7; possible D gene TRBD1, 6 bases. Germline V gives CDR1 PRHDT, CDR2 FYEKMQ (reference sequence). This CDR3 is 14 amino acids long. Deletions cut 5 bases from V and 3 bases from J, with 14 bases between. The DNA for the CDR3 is TGTGCCAGCAGCGTTCAGGGGCCCCTCTACGAGCAGTACTTC. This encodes CASSVQGPLYEQYF.

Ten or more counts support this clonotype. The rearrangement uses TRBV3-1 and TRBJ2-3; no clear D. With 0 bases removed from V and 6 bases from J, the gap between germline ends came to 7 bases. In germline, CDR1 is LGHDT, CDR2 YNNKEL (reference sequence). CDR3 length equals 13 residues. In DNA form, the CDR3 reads TGTGCCAGCAGCCAAGAACTCCGTGATACGCAGTATTTT. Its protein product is CASSQELRDTQYF.

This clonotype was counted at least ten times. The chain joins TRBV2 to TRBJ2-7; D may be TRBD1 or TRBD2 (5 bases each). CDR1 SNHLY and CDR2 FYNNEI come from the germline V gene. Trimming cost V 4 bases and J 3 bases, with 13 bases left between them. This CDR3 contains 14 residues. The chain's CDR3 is CASSADLGVYEQYF. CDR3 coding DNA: TGTGCCAGCAGTGCTGATTTGGGGGTCTACGAGCAGTACTTC.

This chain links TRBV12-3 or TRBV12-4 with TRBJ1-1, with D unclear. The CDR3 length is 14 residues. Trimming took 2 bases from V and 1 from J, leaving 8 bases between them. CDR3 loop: CASSLWRGNTEAFF. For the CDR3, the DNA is TGTGCCAGCAGTTTATGGCGTGGGAACACTGAAGCTTTCTTT.

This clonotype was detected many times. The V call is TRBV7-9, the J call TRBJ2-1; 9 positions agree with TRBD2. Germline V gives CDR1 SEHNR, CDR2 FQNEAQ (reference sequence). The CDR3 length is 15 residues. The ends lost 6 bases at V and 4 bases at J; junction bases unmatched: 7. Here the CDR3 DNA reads TGTGCCAGCAGTTCTCTAGCGGGGATATACAATGAGCAGTTCTTC. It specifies CASSSLAGIYNEQFF. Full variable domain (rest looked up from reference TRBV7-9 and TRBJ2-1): DTGVSQNPRHKITKRGQNVTFRCDPISEHNRLYWYRQTLGQGPEFLTYFQNEAQLEKSRLLSDRFSAERPKGSFSTLEIQRTEQGDSAMYLCASSSLAGIYNEQFFGPGTRLTVL.

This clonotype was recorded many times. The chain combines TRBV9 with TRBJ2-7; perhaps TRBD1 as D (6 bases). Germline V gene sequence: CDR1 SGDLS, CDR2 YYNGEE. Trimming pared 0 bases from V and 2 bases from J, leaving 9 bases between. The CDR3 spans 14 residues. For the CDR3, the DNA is TGTGCCAGCAGCGTAGGCGGACAGCCCTACGAGCAGTACTTC. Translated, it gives CASSVGGQPYEQYF.

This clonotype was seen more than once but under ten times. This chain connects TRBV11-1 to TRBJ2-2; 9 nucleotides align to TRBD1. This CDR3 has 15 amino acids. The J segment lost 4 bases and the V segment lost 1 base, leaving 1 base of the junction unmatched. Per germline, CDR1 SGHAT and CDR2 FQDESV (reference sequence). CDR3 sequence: CASSLVQGATGELFF. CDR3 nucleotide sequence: TGTGCCAGCAGCTTAGTACAGGGGGCCACCGGGGAGCTGTTTTTT.

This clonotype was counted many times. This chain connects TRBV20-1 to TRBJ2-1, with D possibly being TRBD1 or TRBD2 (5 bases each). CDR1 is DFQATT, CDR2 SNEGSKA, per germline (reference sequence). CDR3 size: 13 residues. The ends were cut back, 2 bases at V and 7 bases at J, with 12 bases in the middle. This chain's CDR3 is CSARRGTGNEQFF. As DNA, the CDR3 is TGCAGTGCTAGAAGGGGTACGGGGAATGAGCAGTTCTTC.

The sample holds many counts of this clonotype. This chain's CDR3 is CASSYQGTNTEAFF. CDR3 nucleotide sequence: TGTGCCAGCAGTTACCAGGGTACGAACACTGAAGCTTTCTTT. The chain links TRBV6-1 to TRBJ1-1; possibly TRBD1 for D (5 bases). The germline V gene encodes CDR1 MNHNS and CDR2 SASEGT. The CDR3 totals 14 residues. V lost 5 bases and J 1 base, leaving 11 bases between the germline ends.

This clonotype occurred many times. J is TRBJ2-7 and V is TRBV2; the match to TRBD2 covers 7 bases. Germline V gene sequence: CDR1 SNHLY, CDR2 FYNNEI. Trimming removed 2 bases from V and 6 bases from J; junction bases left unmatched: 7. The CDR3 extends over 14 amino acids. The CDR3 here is CASSEYRTSSEQYF. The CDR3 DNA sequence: TGTGCCAGCAGTGAATACAGGACTAGTTCCGAGCAGTACTTC.

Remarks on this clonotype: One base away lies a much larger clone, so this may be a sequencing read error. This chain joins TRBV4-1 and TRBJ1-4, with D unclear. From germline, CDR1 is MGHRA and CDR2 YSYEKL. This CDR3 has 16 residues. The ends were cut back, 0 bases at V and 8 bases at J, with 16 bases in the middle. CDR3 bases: TGCGCCAGCAGCCAAGATCTCCAGCGGATTGGCGAAAAACTGTTTTTT. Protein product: CASSQDLQRIGEKLFF.

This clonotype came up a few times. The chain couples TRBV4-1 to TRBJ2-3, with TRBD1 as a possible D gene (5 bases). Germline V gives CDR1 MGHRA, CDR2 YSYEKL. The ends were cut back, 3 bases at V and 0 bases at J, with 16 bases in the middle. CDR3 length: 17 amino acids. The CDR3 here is CASSHPDSKGSTDTQYF. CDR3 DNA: TGCGCCAGCAGCCATCCTGACTCAAAGGGGAGCACAGATACGCAGTATTTT.

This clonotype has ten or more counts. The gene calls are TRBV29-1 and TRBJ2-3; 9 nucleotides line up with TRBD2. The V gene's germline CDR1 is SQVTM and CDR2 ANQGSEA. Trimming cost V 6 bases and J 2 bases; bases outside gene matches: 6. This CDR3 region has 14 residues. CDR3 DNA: TGCAGCGTGCCACTAGCGGGTAACACAGATACGCAGTATTTT. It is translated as CSVPLAGNTDTQYF.

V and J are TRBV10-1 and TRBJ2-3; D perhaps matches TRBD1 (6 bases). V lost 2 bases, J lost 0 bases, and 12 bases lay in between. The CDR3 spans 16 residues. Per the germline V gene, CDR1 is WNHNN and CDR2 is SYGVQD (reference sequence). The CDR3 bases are TGCGCCAGCAGTGAGAGTGGGGGCTTGAGCACAGATACGCAGTATTTT. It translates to CASSESGGLSTDTQYF.

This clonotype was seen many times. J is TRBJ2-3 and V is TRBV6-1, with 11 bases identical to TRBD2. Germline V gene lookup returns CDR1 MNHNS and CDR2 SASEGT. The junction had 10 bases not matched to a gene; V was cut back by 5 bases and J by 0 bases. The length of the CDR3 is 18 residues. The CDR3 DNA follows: TGTGCCAGCAGTTTCTTGACTAGCGGGGTACCTAGCACAGATACGCAGTATTTT. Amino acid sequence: CASSFLTSGVPSTDTQYF.

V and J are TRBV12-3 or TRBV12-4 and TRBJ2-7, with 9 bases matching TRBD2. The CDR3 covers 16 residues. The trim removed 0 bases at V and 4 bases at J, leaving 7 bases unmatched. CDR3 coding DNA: TGTGCCAGCAGTTTAGCGGCAATAGCGGGAGTGTACGAGCAGTACTTC. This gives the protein CASSLAAIAGVYEQYF.

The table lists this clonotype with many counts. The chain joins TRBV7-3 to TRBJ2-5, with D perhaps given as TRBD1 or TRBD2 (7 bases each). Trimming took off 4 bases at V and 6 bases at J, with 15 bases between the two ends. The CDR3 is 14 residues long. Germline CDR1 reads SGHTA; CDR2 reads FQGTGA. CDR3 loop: CASSSTGEGKTQYF. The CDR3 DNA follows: TGTGCCAGCAGCTCCACAGGGGAGGGCAAGACCCAGTACTTC.

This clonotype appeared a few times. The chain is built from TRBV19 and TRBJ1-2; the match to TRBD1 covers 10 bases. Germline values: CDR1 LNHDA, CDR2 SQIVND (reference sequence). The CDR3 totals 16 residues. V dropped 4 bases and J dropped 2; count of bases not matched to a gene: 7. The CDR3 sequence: CASSKGTGAGNYGYTF. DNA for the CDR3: TGTGCCAGTAGTAAAGGGACAGGGGCTGGGAACTATGGCTACACCTTC.